This T cell receptor beta chain was recovered during a study of blood T cell repertoires in COVID-19. For the study at large: The United States, Italy and Spain supplied acute and convalescent COVID-19 samples. Nucleic acid was either cDNA or gDNA, and it came from T cells, B-cell-depleted T cells, or PBMCs.

In the source study's methods: Amplification of reference gene primers provided the estimated nucleated cell counts. Profiling relied on immunoSEQ multiplex PCR, and the TCRdb table lists in-frame clones only, not all of them. V, J and clone size are those of that table, while D and trimming were read from the DNA. The profile shows around 190,000 clones, 76% of them singletons. This CDR3 is built from 21 residues. The ends were cut back, 1 base at V and 1 base at J, with 26 bases in the middle. Germline V gene sequence: CDR1 SGHVS, CDR2 FQNEAQ. The V gene is TRBV7-8, the J gene TRBJ2-1; D may be TRBD1 (6 bases). This receptor was identified in a woman in her fifties or sixties with active or convalescent COVID-19. The sequenced material came from peripheral blood. DNA of the CDR3: TGTGCCAGCAGCTTAGAAAGGGGCAGGGGCCCCTCCACGACTTCCTACAATGAGCAGTTCTTC. Amino acid sequence: CASSLERGRGPSTTSYNEQFF.